The rows below give T cell receptor beta chains drawn from one sample of a study of cytomegalovirus exposure and HLA in healthy donors. Produced via immunoSEQ multiplex PCR; TCRdb's table is partial and in-frame only. The repertoire consists of under 200,000 clones, with 79% occurring once and the leading ten covering 0.69%. Source material: PBMCs. These receptor sequences come from a woman aged 40 to 50 in good health and CMV-seronegative. The CDR3 runs from the conserved cysteine through the conserved F or W. D genes are given only for firm matches. Not all rows give a size; the values are once, few, many and, for expanded clones, a class.

TRBV7-9	-	-	TRBJ1-1	CSSSSRGTPRAEAFF	TGTTCCAGCAGCTCGAGGGGGACACCGCGAGCTGAAGCTTTCTTT
TRBV2	-	TRBD1	TRBJ2-7	CASSDRDSSYEQYF	TGTGCCAGCAGTGACCGGGACAGCTCCTACGAGCAGTACTTC
TRBV5-4	once	-	TRBJ1-2	CASSLYRVDYGYTF	TGTGCCAGCAGCCTTTACAGGGTGGACTATGGCTACACCTTC
TRBV13	-	-	TRBJ2-1	CASSSSSPEQFF	TGTGCCAGCAGCTCCTCTAGCCCTGAGCAGTTCTTC
TRBV14	-	TRBD1	TRBJ1-1	CASSRRTGLDTEAFF	TGTGCCAGCAGCCGAAGGACAGGGTTGGACACTGAAGCTTTCTTT
TRBV11-2	-	TRBD1	TRBJ1-1	CASSPTGRVGTTEAFF	TGTGCCAGCAGCCCGACAGGGCGCGTGGGAACCACTGAAGCTTTCTTT
TRBV7-2	few	TRBD2	TRBJ2-2	CASRWTSLSGELFF	TGTGCCAGCAGGTGGACTAGTTTGTCCGGGGAGCTGTTTTTT
TRBV6-5	-	TRBD1	TRBJ1-1	CASSPDRATEAFF	TGTGCCAGCAGCCCGGACAGGGCCACTGAAGCTTTCTTT
TRBV5-8	-	TRBD1	TRBJ1-4	CASSSGQGAREKLFF	TGTGCCAGCAGCTCCGGACAGGGGGCGCGAGAAAAACTGTTTTTT
TRBV5-1	-	TRBD1	TRBJ2-7	CASSRGTGGGEQYF	TGCGCCAGCAGCAGGGGGACAGGGGGCGGCGAGCAGTACTTC
TRBV5-6	-	TRBD1	TRBJ2-7	CASSARGWGTGATEQYF	TGTGCCAGCAGCGCCCGAGGGTGGGGGACAGGGGCAACCGAGCAGTACTTC
TRBV28	-	-	TRBJ2-1	CAGSLYLKPGVSSYNEQFF	TGTGCCGGCAGTTTATACCTTAAGCCGGGGGTAAGCTCCTACAATGAGCAGTTCTTC